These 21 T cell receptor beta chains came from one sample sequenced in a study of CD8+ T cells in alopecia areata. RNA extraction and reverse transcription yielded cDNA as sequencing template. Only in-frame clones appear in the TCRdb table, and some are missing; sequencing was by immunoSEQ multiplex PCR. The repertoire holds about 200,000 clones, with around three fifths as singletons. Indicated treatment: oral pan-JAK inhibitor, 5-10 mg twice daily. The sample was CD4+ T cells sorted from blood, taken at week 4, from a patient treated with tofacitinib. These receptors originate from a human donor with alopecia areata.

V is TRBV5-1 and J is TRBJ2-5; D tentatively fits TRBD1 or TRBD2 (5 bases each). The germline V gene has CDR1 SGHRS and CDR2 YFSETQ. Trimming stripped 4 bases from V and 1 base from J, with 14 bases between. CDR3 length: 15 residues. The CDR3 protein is CASSALGTSQETQYF. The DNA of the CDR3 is TGCGCCAGCAGCGCCCTCGGGACCTCCCAAGAGACCCAGTACTTC.

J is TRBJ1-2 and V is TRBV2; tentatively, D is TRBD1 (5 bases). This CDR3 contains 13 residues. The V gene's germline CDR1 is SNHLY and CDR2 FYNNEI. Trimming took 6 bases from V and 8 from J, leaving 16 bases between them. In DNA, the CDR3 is TGTGCCAGCAGGACCGGGGGTTCAGTGGGCTACACCTTC. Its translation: CASRTGGSVGYTF.

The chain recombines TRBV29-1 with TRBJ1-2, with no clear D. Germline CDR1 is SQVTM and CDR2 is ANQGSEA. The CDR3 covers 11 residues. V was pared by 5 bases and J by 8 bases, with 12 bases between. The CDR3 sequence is CSVLSGGGYTF. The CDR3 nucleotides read TGCAGCGTTCTATCAGGAGGGGGCTACACCTTC. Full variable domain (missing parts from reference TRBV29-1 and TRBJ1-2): SAVISQKPSRDICQRGTSLTIQCQVDSQVTMMFWYRQQPGQSLTLIATANQGSEATYESGFVIDKFPISRPNLTFSTLTVSNMSPEDSSIYLCSVLSGGGYTFGSGTRLTVV.

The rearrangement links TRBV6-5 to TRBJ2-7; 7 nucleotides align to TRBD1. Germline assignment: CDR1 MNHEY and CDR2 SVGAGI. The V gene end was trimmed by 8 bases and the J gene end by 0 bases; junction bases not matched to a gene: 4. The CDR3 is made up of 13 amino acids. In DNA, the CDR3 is TGTGCCAGCGGACGGGACAGCTCCTACGAGCAGTACTTC. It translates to CASGRDSSYEQYF.

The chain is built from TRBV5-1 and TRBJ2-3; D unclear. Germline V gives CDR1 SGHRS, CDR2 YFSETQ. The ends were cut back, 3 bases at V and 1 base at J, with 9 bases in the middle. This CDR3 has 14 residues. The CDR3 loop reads CASSSAKGTDTQYF. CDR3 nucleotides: TGCGCCAGCAGCTCCGCGAAGGGCACAGATACGCAGTATTTT.

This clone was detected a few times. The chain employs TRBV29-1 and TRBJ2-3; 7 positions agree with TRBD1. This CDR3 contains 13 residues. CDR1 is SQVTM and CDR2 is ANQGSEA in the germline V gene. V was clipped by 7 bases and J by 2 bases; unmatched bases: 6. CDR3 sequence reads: CSGGQPLTDTQYF. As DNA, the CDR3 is TGCAGCGGGGGACAGCCACTCACAGATACGCAGTATTTT.

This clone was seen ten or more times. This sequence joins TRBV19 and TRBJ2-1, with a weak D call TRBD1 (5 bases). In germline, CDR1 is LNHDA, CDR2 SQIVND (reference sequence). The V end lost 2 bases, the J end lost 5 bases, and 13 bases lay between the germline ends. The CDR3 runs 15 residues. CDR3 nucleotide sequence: TGTGCCAGTAGTATACAGTCAACAGGAAACAATGAGCAGTTCTTC. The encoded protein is CASSIQSTGNNEQFF.

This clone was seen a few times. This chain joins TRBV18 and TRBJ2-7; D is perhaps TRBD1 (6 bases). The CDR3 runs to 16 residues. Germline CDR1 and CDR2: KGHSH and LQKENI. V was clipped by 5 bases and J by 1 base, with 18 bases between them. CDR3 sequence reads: CASSSRDMGVSYEQYF. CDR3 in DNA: TGTGCCAGCTCATCCCGGGACATGGGAGTGTCCTACGAGCAGTACTTC. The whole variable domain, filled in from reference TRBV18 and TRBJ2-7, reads NAGVMQNPRHLVRRRGQEARLRCSPMKGHSHVYWYRQLPEEGLKFMVYLQKENIIDESGMPKERFSAEFPKEGPSILRIQQVVRGDSAAYFCASSSRDMGVSYEQYFGPGTRLTVT.

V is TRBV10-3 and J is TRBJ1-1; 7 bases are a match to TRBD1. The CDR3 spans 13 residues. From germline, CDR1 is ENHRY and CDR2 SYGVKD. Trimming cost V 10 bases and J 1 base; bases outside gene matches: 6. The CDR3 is CASTGTENTEAFF. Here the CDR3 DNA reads TGTGCCAGCACCGGGACAGAGAACACTGAAGCTTTCTTT.

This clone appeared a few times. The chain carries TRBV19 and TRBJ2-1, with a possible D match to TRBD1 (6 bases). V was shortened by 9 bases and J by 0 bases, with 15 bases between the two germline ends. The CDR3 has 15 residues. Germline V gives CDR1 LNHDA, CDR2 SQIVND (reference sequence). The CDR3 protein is CASTEGHRSYNEQFF. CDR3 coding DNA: TGTGCCAGCACCGAGGGACACCGCTCCTACAATGAGCAGTTCTTC.

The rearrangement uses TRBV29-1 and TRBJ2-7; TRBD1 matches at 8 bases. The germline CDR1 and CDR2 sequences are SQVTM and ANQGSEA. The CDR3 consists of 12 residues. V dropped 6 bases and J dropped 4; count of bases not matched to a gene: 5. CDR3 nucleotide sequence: TGCAGCGTGAAGGACAGGGTTTACGAGCAGTACTTC. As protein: CSVKDRVYEQYF.

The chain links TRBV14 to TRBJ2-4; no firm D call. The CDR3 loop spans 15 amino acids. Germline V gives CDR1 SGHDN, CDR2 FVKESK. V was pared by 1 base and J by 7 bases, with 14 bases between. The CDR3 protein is CASSQAVPIGNIQYF. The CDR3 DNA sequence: TGTGCCAGCAGCCAAGCCGTCCCGATAGGGAACATTCAGTACTTC.

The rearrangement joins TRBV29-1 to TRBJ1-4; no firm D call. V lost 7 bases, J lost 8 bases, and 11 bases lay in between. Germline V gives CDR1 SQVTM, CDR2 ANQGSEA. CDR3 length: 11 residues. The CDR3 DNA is TGCAGCGGTGGAGGTGGGGAAAAACTGTTTTTT. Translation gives CSGGGGEKLFF.

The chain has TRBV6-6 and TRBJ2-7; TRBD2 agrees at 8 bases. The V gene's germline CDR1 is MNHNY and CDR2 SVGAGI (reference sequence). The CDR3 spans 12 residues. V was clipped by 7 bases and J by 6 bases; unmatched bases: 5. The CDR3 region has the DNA TGTGCCAGCATGGACCGGGAGGGCGAGCAGTACTTC. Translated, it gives CASMDREGEQYF.

This CDR3 reads CASSSGQSSLAAFF. CDR3 nucleotide sequence: TGTGCCAGCAGCTCCGGACAGTCCTCTCTTGCGGCTTTCTTT. The chain has TRBV7-2 and TRBJ1-1; tentative D call: TRBD1 (6 bases). From germline, CDR1 is SGHTA and CDR2 FQGNSA. The CDR3 is 14 amino acids. Between the trimmed V and J ends, which lost 4 bases and 11 bases, there was a span of 20 bases.

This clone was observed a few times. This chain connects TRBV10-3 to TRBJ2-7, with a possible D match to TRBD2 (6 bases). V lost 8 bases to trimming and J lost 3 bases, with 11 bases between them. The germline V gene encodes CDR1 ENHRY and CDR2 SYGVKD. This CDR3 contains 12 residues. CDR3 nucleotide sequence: TGTGCCATCGCCTGGGAGGTCTACGAGCAGTACTTC. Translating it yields CAIAWEVYEQYF.

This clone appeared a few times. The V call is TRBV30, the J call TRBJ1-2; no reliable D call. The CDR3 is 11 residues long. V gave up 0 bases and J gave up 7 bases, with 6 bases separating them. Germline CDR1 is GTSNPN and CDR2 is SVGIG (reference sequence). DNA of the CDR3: TGTGCCTGGAGTGTTACCGCTGGCTACACCTTC. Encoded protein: CAWSVTAGYTF. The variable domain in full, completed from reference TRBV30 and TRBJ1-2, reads SQTIHQWPATLVQPVGSPLSLECTVEGTSNPNLYWYRQAAGRGLQLLFYSVGIGQISSEVPQNLSASRPQDRQFILSSKKLLLSDSGFYLCAWSVTAGYTFGSGTRLTVV.

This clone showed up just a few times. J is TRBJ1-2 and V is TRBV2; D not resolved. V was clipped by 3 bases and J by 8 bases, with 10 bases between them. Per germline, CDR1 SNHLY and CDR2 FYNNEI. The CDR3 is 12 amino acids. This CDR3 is CASSEGSRGYTF. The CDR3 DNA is TGTGCCAGCAGTGAGGGGTCGAGGGGCTACACCTTC.

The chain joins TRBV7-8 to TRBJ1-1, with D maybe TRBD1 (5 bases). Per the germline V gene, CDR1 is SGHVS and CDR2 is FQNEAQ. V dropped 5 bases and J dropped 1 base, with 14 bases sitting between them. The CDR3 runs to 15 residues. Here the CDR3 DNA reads TGTGCCAGCAGCCCACGACCAGACAGGAACACTGAAGCTTTCTTT. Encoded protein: CASSPRPDRNTEAFF.

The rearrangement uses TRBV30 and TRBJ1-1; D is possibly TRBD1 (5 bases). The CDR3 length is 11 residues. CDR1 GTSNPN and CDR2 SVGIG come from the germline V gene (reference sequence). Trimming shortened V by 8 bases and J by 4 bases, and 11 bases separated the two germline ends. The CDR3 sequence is CAGASFTEAFF. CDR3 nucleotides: TGTGCCGGGGCCTCATTCACTGAAGCTTTCTTT. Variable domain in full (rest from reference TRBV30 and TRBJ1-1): SQTIHQWPATLVQPVGSPLSLECTVEGTSNPNLYWYRQAAGRGLQLLFYSVGIGQISSEVPQNLSASRPQDRQFILSSKKLLLSDSGFYLCAGASFTEAFFGQGTRLTVV.

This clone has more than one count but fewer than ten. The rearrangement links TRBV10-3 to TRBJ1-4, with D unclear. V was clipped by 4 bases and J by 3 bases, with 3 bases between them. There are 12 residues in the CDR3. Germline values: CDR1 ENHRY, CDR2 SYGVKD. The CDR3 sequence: CAISASNEKLFF. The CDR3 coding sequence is TGTGCCATCAGTGCGTCTAATGAAAAACTGTTTTTT.